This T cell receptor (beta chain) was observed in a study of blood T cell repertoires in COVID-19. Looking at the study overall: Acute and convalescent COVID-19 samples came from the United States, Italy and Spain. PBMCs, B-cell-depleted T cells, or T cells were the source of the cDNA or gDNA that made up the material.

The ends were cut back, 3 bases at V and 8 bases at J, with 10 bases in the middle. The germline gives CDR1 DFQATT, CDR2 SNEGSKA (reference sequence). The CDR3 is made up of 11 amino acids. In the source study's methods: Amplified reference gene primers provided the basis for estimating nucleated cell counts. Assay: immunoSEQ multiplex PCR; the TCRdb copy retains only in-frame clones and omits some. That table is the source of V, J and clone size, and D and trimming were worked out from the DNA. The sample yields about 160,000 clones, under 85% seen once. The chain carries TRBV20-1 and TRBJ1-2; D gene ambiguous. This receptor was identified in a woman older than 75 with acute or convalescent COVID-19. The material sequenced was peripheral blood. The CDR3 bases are TGCAGTGCTAGCCTACCCCCGGGCTACACCTTC. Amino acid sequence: CSASLPPGYTF.